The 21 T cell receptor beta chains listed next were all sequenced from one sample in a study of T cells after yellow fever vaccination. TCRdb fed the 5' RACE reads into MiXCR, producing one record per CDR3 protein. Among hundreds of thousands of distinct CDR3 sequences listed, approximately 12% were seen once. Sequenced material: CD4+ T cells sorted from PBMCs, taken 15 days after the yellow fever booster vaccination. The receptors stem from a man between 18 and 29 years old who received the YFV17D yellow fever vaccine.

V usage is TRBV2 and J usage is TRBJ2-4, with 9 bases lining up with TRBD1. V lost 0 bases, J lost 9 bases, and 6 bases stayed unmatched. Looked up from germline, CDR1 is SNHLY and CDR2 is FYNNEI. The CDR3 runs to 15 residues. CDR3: CASSEAGQGAGIQYF. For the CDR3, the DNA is TGTGCCAGCAGTGAAGCGGGACAGGGCGCGGGCATTCAGTACTTC. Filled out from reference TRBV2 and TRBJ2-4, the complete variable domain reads EPEVTQTPSHQVTQMGQEVILRCVPISNHLYFYWYRQILGQKVEFLVSFYNNEISEKSEIFDDQFSVERPDGSNFTLKIRSTKLEDSAMYFCASSEAGQGAGIQYFGAGTRLSVL.

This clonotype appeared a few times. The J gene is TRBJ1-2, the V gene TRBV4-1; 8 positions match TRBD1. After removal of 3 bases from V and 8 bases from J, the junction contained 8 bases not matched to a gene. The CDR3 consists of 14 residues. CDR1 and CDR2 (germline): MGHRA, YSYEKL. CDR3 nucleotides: TGCGCCAGCAGCCACCCGGACAGGGTGGGCGGCTACACCTTC. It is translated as CASSHPDRVGGYTF.

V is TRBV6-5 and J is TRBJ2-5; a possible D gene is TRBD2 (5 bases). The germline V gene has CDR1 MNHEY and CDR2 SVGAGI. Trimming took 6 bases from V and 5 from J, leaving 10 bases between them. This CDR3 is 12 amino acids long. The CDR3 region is CASRAGWETQYF. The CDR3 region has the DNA TGTGCCAGCAGGGCGGGTTGGGAGACCCAGTACTTC.

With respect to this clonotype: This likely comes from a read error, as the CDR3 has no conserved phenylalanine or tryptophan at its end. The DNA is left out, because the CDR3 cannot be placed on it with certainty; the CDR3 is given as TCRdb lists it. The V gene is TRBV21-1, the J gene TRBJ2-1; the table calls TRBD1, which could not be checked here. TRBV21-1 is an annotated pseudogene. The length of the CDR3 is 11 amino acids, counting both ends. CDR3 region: CASSKWDRGLV.

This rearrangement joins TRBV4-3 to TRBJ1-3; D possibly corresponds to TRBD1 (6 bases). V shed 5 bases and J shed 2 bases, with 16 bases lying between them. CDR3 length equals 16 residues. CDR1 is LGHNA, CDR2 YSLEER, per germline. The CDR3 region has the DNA TGCGCCAGCAGCGCCCACCATCAGGGGACTGGAAACACCATATATTTT. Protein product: CASSAHHQGTGNTIYF.

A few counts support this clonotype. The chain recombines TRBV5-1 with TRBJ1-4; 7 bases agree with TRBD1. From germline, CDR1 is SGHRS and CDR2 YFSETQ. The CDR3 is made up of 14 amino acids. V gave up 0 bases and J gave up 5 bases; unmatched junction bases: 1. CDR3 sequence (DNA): TGCGCCAGCAGCTTGGAGGGGGCCAATGAAAAACTGTTTTTT. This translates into CASSLEGANEKLFF.

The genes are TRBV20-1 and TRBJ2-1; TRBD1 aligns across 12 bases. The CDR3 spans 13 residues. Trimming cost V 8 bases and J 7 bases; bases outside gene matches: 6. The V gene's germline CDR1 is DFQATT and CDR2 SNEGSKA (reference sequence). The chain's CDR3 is CSNRDRGRNEQFF. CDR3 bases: TGCAGTAACCGGGACAGGGGGCGAAATGAGCAGTTCTTC.

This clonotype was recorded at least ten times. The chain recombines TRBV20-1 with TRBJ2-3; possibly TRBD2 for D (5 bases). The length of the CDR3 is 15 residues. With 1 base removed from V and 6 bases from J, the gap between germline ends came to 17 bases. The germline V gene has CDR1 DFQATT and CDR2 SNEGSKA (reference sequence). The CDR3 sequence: CSARVRRTPRDTQYF. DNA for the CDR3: TGCAGTGCTAGAGTTCGGAGGACCCCTCGGGATACGCAGTATTTT.

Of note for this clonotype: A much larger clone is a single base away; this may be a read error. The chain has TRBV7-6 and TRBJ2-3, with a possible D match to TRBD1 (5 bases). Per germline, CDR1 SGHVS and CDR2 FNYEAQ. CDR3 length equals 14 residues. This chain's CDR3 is CPSSLGPMTDTQYF. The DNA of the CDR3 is TGTCCCAGCAGCTTGGGGCCGATGACAGATACGCAGTATTTT.

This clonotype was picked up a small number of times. The chain's CDR3 is CASSYSGTGNYGYTF. DNA for the CDR3: TGTGCCAGCAGTTACTCCGGGACAGGGAACTATGGCTACACCTTC. The V and J genes are TRBV6-5 and TRBJ1-2, with TRBD1 identical over 9 bases. This CDR3 is 15 amino acids long. Trimming at V came to 0 bases and at J to 2 bases, leaving 1 base not matched to a gene. Germline lookup yields CDR1 MNHEY and CDR2 SVGAGI.

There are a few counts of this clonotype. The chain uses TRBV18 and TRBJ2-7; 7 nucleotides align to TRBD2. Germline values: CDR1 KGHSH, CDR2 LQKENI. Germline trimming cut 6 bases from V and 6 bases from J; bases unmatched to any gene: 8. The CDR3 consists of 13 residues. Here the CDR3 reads CASSLTGTIEQYF. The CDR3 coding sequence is TGTGCCAGCTCTCTGACCGGGACTATCGAGCAGTACTTC.

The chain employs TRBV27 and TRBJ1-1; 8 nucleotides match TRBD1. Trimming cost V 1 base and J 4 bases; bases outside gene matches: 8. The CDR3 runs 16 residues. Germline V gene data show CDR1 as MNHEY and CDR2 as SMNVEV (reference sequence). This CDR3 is CASSLFPPQGVTEAFF. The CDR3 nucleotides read TGTGCCAGCAGTTTATTCCCTCCACAGGGGGTCACTGAAGCTTTCTTT.

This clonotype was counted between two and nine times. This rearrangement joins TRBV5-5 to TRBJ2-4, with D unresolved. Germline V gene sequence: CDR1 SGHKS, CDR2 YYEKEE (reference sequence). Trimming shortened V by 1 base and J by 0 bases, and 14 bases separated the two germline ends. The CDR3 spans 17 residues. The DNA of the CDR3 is TGTGCCAGCAGCTTGTGGGCAGGAACTCTAGCCAAAAACATTCAGTACTTC. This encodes CASSLWAGTLAKNIQYF.

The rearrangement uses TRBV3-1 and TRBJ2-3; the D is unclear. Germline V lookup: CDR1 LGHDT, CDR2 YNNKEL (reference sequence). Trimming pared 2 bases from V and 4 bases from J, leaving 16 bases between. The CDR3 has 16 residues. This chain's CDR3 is CASSQLPGPLPDTQYF. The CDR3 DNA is TGTGCCAGCAGCCAATTACCAGGCCCCCTCCCAGATACGCAGTATTTT.

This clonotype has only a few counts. The CDR3 bases are TGTGCCATCAGTGGCTTGGGCAATCAGCCCCAGCATTTT. Translation gives CAISGLGNQPQHF. This chain links TRBV10-3 with TRBJ1-5; no definite D call. This CDR3 is built from 13 residues. The germline V gene encodes CDR1 ENHRY and CDR2 SYGVKD. Trimming stripped 4 bases from V and 2 bases from J, with 6 bases between.

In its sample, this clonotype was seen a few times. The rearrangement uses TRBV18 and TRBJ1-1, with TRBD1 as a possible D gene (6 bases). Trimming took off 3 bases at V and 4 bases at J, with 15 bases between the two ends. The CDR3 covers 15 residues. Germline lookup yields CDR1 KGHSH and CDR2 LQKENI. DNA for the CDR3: TGTGCCAGCTCACCCCAAACAGGGCCCATCACTGAAGCTTTCTTT. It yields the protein CASSPQTGPITEAFF.

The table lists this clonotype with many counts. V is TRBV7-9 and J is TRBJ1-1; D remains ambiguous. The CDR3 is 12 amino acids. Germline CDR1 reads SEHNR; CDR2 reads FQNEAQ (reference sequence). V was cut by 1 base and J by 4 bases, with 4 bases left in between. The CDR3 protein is CASSLVVTEAFF. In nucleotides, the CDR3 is TGTGCCAGCAGCTTAGTTGTCACTGAAGCTTTCTTT.

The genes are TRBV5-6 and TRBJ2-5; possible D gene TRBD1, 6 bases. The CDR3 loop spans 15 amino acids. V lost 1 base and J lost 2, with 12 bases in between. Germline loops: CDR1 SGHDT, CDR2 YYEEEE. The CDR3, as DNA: TGTGCCAGCAGCTTGCTACAGGGCCATCAAGAGACCCAGTACTTC. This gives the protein CASSLLQGHQETQYF.

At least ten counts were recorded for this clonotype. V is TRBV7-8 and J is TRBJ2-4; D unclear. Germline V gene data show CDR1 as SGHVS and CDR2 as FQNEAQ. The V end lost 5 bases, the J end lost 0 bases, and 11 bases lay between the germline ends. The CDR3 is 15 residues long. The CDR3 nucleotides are TGTGCCAGCAGCCCGTTCCGCCTAGCCAAAAACATTCAGTACTTC. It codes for CASSPFRLAKNIQYF.

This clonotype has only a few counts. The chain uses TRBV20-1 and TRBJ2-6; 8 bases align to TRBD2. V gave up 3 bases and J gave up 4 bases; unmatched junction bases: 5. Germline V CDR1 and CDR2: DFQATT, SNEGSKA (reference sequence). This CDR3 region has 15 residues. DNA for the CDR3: TGCAGTGCTAGTCCGGGGGGGACCGGGGCCAACGTCCTGACTTTC. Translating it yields CSASPGGTGANVLTF.

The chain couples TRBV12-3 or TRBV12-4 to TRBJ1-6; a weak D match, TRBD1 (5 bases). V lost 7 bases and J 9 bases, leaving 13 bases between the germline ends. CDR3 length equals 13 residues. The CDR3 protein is CASTGIQGSPLHF. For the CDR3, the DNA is TGTGCCAGCACCGGGATTCAGGGTTCACCCCTCCACTTT.